The source of this T cell receptor beta chain is a study of OX40 agonist ivuxolimab in advanced cancers. Across the whole study: The mean age was 60 years, ranging from about 20 to 90, with less than 90% of participants male.

Trimming stripped 2 bases from V and 0 bases from J, with 8 bases between. Germline CDR1 and CDR2: MNHEY and SMNVEV (reference sequence). The CDR3 runs 15 residues. Here immunoSEQ multiplex PCR was the method, and the copy in TCRdb shows in-frame clones only, minus some. The repertoire consists of around 20,000 clones, with around 70% occurring once and the leading ten covering around 26%. The sequence derives from an adult with an advanced solid tumor such as melanoma, head and neck, liver or kidney cancer. V is TRBV27 and J is TRBJ2-1; D is possibly TRBD2 (6 bases). Sequences were derived from CD4+ or CD8+ T cells sorted from blood, sampled in a trial of the OX40 agonist ivuxolimab. The CDR3 bases are TGTGCCAGCAGTTTAGGGGGGATCTCCTACAATGAGCAGTTCTTC. It specifies CASSLGGISYNEQFF.